Included here is one T cell receptor beta chain sequence, with context. The source of the sample is a study of blood T cell repertoires in COVID-19. Profiled with immunoSEQ multiplex PCR; TCRdb holds only in-frame clones, not every one. The sample has under 200,000 clones, about 85% seen once. V was clipped by 0 bases and J by 0 bases, with 9 bases between them. The CDR3 totals 16 residues. In germline, CDR1 is SGHRS, CDR2 YFSETQ. This chain joins TRBV5-1 and TRBJ2-2; D unresolved. The sequence came from a man between 60 and 75 years old with active or convalescent COVID-19. The sequencing sample was made of peripheral blood. The CDR3 is CASSLVVAANTGELFF. The DNA for the CDR3 is TGCGCCAGCAGCTTGGTGGTGGCTGCGAACACCGGGGAGCTGTTTTTT.